The next 29 T cell receptor beta chains were all read from a single sample in a study of T cells in Graves' hyperthyroidism and ophthalmopathy. Amplification of TCR beta CDR3 regions used RNA as the template. HTBI primers were the set used in a first-round RT-PCR of the TCR CDR3. Each CDR3 protein gets one entry after TCRdb re-called the multiplex PCR reads with MiXCR. The data hold 250,000 to 350,000 distinct CDR3 sequences, with roughly 15% observed a single time. Sequencing was performed on blood. The receptors were gathered from a man aged 25 to 45 with Graves' hyperthyroidism.

The V call is TRBV5-6, the J call TRBJ2-2; D might be TRBD1 (6 bases). Germline CDR1 is SGHDT and CDR2 is YYEEEE. This CDR3 spans 15 amino acids. Trimming shortened V by 2 bases and J by 5 bases, and 13 bases separated the two germline ends. The CDR3 coding sequence is TGTGCCAGCAGCTTATACAGGGTCATAACCGGGGAGCTGTTTTTT. It yields the protein CASSLYRVITGELFF.

This clonotype has at least ten counts. The chain recombines TRBV27 with TRBJ2-1, with D unclear. The CDR3 length is 14 residues. V lost 6 bases, J lost 7 bases, and 16 bases lay in between. CDR1 is MNHEY and CDR2 is SMNVEV in the germline V gene (reference sequence). The CDR3 region has the DNA TGTGCCAGCAGGGTGCGACCCTCTTCAAATGAGCAGTTCTTC. Its protein product is CASRVRPSSNEQFF.

In its sample, this clonotype was seen many times. The V and J genes are TRBV28 and TRBJ2-3; D is unclear. Trimming removed 5 bases from V and 0 bases from J, with 9 bases in between. There are 14 residues in the CDR3. Germline V gene sequence: CDR1 MDHEN, CDR2 SYDVKM. CDR3 sequence: CASSLIPSTDTQYF. The CDR3 DNA follows: TGTGCCAGCAGTCTTATCCCGAGCACAGATACGCAGTATTTT.

J is TRBJ1-2 and V is TRBV10-3; TRBD1 agrees at 7 bases. V was clipped by 2 bases and J by 8 bases; unmatched bases: 11. The CDR3 runs 15 residues. Germline values: CDR1 ENHRY, CDR2 SYGVKD. CDR3: CAISEDPTGLGGYTF. The CDR3 DNA follows: TGTGCCATCAGTGAGGACCCGACAGGGCTGGGGGGCTACACCTTC.

Ten or more counts support this clonotype. The chain has TRBV30 and TRBJ1-2; D not certain. This CDR3 has 11 amino acids. Germline loops: CDR1 GTSNPN, CDR2 SVGIG (reference sequence). V was clipped by 1 base and J by 8 bases, with 8 bases between them. The chain's CDR3 is CAWSGGSGYTF. The CDR3 region has the DNA TGTGCCTGGAGTGGTGGAAGCGGCTACACCTTC.

At least ten counts were recorded for this clonotype. V is TRBV2 and J is TRBJ1-2; possibly TRBD1 for D (5 bases). CDR3 length: 12 residues. Germline lookup yields CDR1 SNHLY and CDR2 FYNNEI. V gave up 7 bases and J gave up 0 bases, with 6 bases separating them. The CDR3 sequence is CASTGTNYGYTF. For the CDR3, the DNA is TGTGCCAGCACAGGGACTAACTATGGCTACACCTTC.

This clonotype was seen only a few times. This chain connects TRBV5-6 to TRBJ2-1; 9 nucleotides line up with TRBD1. The CDR3 is made up of 13 amino acids. Looked up from germline, CDR1 is SGHDT and CDR2 is YYEEEE. The V gene end was trimmed by 0 bases and the J gene end by 9 bases; junction bases not matched to a gene: 1. CDR3 nucleotide sequence: TGTGCCAGCAGCTTGGTGACAGGGGGTGAGCAGTTCTTC. Its protein is CASSLVTGGEQFF.

There are many counts of this clonotype. The V call is TRBV11-1, the J call TRBJ2-1; 8 positions match TRBD1. CDR1 SGHAT and CDR2 FQDESV come from the germline V gene (reference sequence). This CDR3 has 14 residues. The junction had 5 bases not matched to a gene; V was cut back by 4 bases and J by 6 bases. CDR3 protein: CASSSDRVGNEQFF. Here the CDR3 DNA reads TGTGCCAGCAGCTCGGACAGGGTTGGCAATGAGCAGTTCTTC.

This clonotype was counted many times. V gene TRBV3-1 combines with J gene TRBJ2-3; 11 bases map to TRBD2. The germline gives CDR1 LGHDT, CDR2 YNNKEL (reference sequence). The length of the CDR3 is 15 residues. J was trimmed by 2 bases and V by 3 bases; bases with no gene match: 1. CDR3 DNA sequence: TGTGCCAGCAGCCAGGGACTAGCGGTCACAGATACGCAGTATTTT. Residues: CASSQGLAVTDTQYF.

This clonotype was seen ten or more times. The gene calls are TRBV5-1 and TRBJ2-1; TRBD2 agrees at 12 bases. The CDR3 sequence is 16 residues long. CDR1 and CDR2 from the germline V gene are SGHRS and YFSETQ. J was trimmed by 8 bases and V by 3 bases; bases with no gene match: 9. The DNA for the CDR3 is TGCGCCAGCAGCTCCCCCCGGACTAGCGGGAATGATGAGCAGTTCTTC. It yields the protein CASSSPRTSGNDEQFF. Full variable domain (remainder filled in from reference TRBV5-1 and TRBJ2-1): KAGVTQTPRYLIKTRGQQVTLSCSPISGHRSVSWYQQTPGQGLQFLFEYFSETQRNKGNFPGRFSGRQFSNSRSEMNVSTLELGDSALYLCASSSPRTSGNDEQFFGPGTRLTVL.

Remarks on this clonotype: A clone one base away is much larger, so this may be a read error. The J gene is TRBJ2-7, the V gene TRBV28; TRBD2 matches at 12 bases. The CDR3 is 15 residues long. Per germline, CDR1 MDHEN and CDR2 SYDVKM. Trimming removed 4 bases from V and 6 bases from J; junction bases left unmatched: 7. CDR3 coding DNA: TGTGCCAGCAGTTACACTAGCGGGGGGCCCACCGAGCAGTACTTC. It specifies CASSYTSGGPTEQYF.

This chain joins TRBV20-1 and TRBJ2-3, with D possibly TRBD2 on 6 matching bases. V was clipped by 7 bases and J by 1 base, with 15 bases between them. Germline loops: CDR1 DFQATT, CDR2 SNEGSKA (reference sequence). The CDR3 consists of 14 residues. The CDR3 region has the DNA TGCAGTGGTATTGGGCCTAGCGGCACAGATACGCAGTATTTT. Protein sequence: CSGIGPSGTDTQYF.

This clonotype was picked up a small number of times. The chain has TRBV28 and TRBJ1-5; D is perhaps TRBD1 (5 bases). The germline V and J ends were trimmed by 6 bases and 7 bases, with 25 bases remaining between them. The CDR3 is 17 amino acids. Germline loops: CDR1 MDHEN, CDR2 SYDVKM. The CDR3: CASSSTRGAWVGQPQHF. The CDR3 coding sequence is TGTGCCAGCAGCAGCACGCGGGGCGCCTGGGTGGGACAGCCCCAGCATTTT.

This clonotype has at least ten counts. The chain is built from TRBV7-2 and TRBJ2-1, with D possibly TRBD1 on 5 matching bases. There are 15 residues in the CDR3. The V gene's germline CDR1 is SGHTA and CDR2 FQGNSA. V lost 1 base and J 0 bases, leaving 7 bases between the germline ends. CDR3 sequence: CASSLDRFSYNEQFF. The CDR3 bases are TGTGCCAGCAGCTTAGACAGGTTCTCCTACAATGAGCAGTTCTTC. The whole variable domain, remainder taken from reference TRBV7-2 and TRBJ2-1, is GAGVSQSPSNKVTEKGKDVELRCDPISGHTALYWYRQSLGQGLEFLIYFQGNSAPDKSGLPSDRFSAERTGGSVSTLTIQRTQQEDSAVYLCASSLDRFSYNEQFFGPGTRLTVL.

This clonotype was recorded many times. The chain joins TRBV7-9 to TRBJ2-7; 9 bases map to TRBD2. Trimming took 2 bases from V and 5 from J; bases not matched to a gene: 7. In germline, CDR1 is SEHNR, CDR2 FQNEAQ (reference sequence). This CDR3 contains 15 residues. The CDR3: CASSLRLAGPNEQYF. CDR3 DNA sequence: TGTGCCAGCAGCTTAAGGCTAGCGGGACCCAACGAGCAGTACTTC.

The table lists this clonotype with many counts. The chain carries TRBV2 and TRBJ1-5; D unresolved. Germline V gives CDR1 SNHLY, CDR2 FYNNEI. This CDR3 has 14 residues. Trimming removed 6 bases at V and 3 bases at J, with 12 bases between. The CDR3 DNA is TGTGCCAGCAGCCGAGAGGGCTTCAATCAGCCCCAGCATTTT. Translated, it gives CASSREGFNQPQHF. Full variable domain (rest looked up from reference TRBV2 and TRBJ1-5): EPEVTQTPSHQVTQMGQEVILRCVPISNHLYFYWYRQILGQKVEFLVSFYNNEISEKSEIFDDQFSVERPDGSNFTLKIRSTKLEDSAMYFCASSREGFNQPQHFGDGTRLSIL.

This clonotype was recorded many times. The chain employs TRBV6-1 and TRBJ1-1; unclear D gene. CDR1 and CDR2 from the germline V gene are MNHNS and SASEGT. The CDR3 sequence is 12 residues long. Trimming cost V 7 bases and J 1 base, with 7 bases left between them. The CDR3 reads CASTWGNTEAFF. The CDR3 coding sequence is TGTGCCAGCACTTGGGGGAACACTGAAGCTTTCTTT.

This clonotype was counted ten times or more. The chain uses TRBV20-1 and TRBJ2-3; D is possibly TRBD1 or TRBD2 (5 bases each). V was clipped by 2 bases and J by 0 bases, with 21 bases between them. Germline V lookup: CDR1 DFQATT, CDR2 SNEGSKA (reference sequence). The CDR3 is 18 amino acids. The CDR3 reads CSARRDEGLQKSTDTQYF. In nucleotides, the CDR3 is TGCAGTGCTAGACGGGACGAAGGACTCCAGAAAAGCACAGATACGCAGTATTTT.

This clonotype turned up a few times. The rearrangement joins TRBV4-1 to TRBJ2-7, with TRBD2 identical over 8 bases. The germline V gene has CDR1 MGHRA and CDR2 YSYEKL. The CDR3 loop spans 16 amino acids. V trimming: 4 bases; J trimming: 4 bases; junction bases outside the gene matches: 12. CDR3 sequence: CASSPGGAGAWYEQYF. In DNA, the CDR3 is TGCGCCAGCAGCCCGGGAGGGGCAGGGGCATGGTACGAGCAGTACTTC.

The chain uses TRBV28 and TRBJ1-5, with D hard to call. The CDR3 is 12 residues long. Trimming stripped 2 bases from V and 6 bases from J, with 5 bases between. Germline assignment: CDR1 MDHEN and CDR2 SYDVKM. The CDR3 DNA follows: TGTGCCAGCAGTTTAAACGGTCAGCCCCAGCATTTT. Translated, it gives CASSLNGQPQHF.

The CDR3 sequence: CASSLARNSYEQYF. DNA of the CDR3: TGTGCCAGCAGCTTAGCGCGTAATTCCTACGAGCAGTACTTC. The gene calls are TRBV7-9 and TRBJ2-7, with D unclear. Trimming removed 0 bases at V and 1 base at J, with 7 bases between. CDR3 size: 14 residues. From germline, CDR1 is SEHNR and CDR2 FQNEAQ (reference sequence). Full variable domain (missing parts from reference TRBV7-9 and TRBJ2-7): DTGVSQNPRHKITKRGQNVTFRCDPISEHNRLYWYRQTLGQGPEFLTYFQNEAQLEKSRLLSDRFSAERPKGSFSTLEIQRTEQGDSAMYLCASSLARNSYEQYFGPGTRLTVT.

This clonotype has ten or more counts. The V call is TRBV30, the J call TRBJ2-1, with D unresolved. Trimming left V 3 bases short and J 8 bases short, with 14 bases between. The germline V gene encodes CDR1 GTSNPN and CDR2 SVGIG (reference sequence). The CDR3 has 13 amino acids. The CDR3 loop reads CAWSDQVIYEQFF. In DNA, the CDR3 is TGTGCCTGGAGCGATCAGGTTATCTATGAGCAGTTCTTC. Based on the CDR3 plus reference TRBV30 and TRBJ2-1, the full variable domain is SQTIHQWPATLVQPVGSPLSLECTVEGTSNPNLYWYRQAAGRGLQLLFYSVGIGQISSEVPQNLSASRPQDRQFILSSKKLLLSDSGFYLCAWSDQVIYEQFFGPGTRLTVL.

This clonotype was counted ten times or more. This rearrangement joins TRBV12-3 or TRBV12-4 to TRBJ2-7; possible D gene TRBD1, 5 bases. CDR3 length equals 16 residues. Trimming left V 3 bases short and J 0 bases short, with 15 bases between. The CDR3 DNA reads as TGTGCCAGCAGTTTGGGGCTGATTCCGTACTCCTACGAGCAGTACTTC. Its translation: CASSLGLIPYSYEQYF.

This clonotype was seen at least ten times. The chain links TRBV20-1 to TRBJ2-1, with TRBD2 matching over 7 bases. This CDR3 has 15 amino acids. After removal of 6 bases from V and 3 bases from J, the junction contained 11 bases not matched to a gene. Germline V lookup: CDR1 DFQATT, CDR2 SNEGSKA (reference sequence). CDR3 sequence: CSALTSASFYNEQFF. The DNA for the CDR3 is TGCAGTGCCCTTACTAGCGCGAGTTTCTACAATGAGCAGTTCTTC.

This clonotype came up many times. The chain uses TRBV12-3 or TRBV12-4 and TRBJ1-2, with no clear D. Trimming removed 0 bases from V and 5 bases from J, with 7 bases in between. This CDR3 contains 13 residues. The chain's CDR3 is CASSLAAPYGYTF. The CDR3 coding sequence is TGTGCCAGCAGTTTAGCGGCACCTTATGGCTACACCTTC.

This clonotype was picked up many times. The chain is built from TRBV6-2 or TRBV6-3 and TRBJ1-5, with D possibly matching TRBD1 (5 bases). CDR3 size: 14 residues. From germline, CDR1 is MNHEY and CDR2 SVGEGT. V dropped 4 bases and J dropped 11 bases, with 18 bases sitting between them. The CDR3 is CASSFNVQAGAQHF. CDR3 DNA sequence: TGTGCCAGCAGTTTTAACGTCCAGGCGGGGGCCCAGCATTTT.

This sequence joins TRBV2 and TRBJ2-5, with TRBD2 identical over 8 bases. CDR1 is SNHLY and CDR2 is FYNNEI in the germline V gene. Losses at the gene ends were 7 bases for V and 7 bases for J; bases not matched to a gene: 5. The CDR3 totals 12 residues. In DNA form, the CDR3 reads TGTGCCAGCACGAGCGGGAGCGGGACCCAGTACTTC. Translation: CASTSGSGTQYF.

The rearrangement joins TRBV20-1 to TRBJ2-2; D is possibly TRBD1 (6 bases). Germline CDR1 reads DFQATT; CDR2 reads SNEGSKA (reference sequence). This CDR3 contains 14 residues. The V gene lost 3 bases and the J gene lost 2 bases, with 10 bases spanning the gap. The CDR3 here is CSASGTTNTGELFF. CDR3 DNA: TGCAGTGCTAGCGGGACAACTAACACCGGGGAGCTGTTTTTT.

The chain joins TRBV12-3 or TRBV12-4 to TRBJ1-2; possible D gene TRBD1, 5 bases. This CDR3 is built from 14 residues. V lost 5 bases, J lost 3 bases, and 13 bases lay in between. CDR3 region: CASSQGPSYYGYTF. DNA of the CDR3: TGTGCCAGCAGTCAGGGTCCCTCCTACTATGGCTACACCTTC.